This T cell receptor beta chain was found in a study of T cell repertoires in cytomegalovirus infection. On the study more broadly: The authors relied on CMV epitopes, both recently identified HLA-C-restricted and well-studied HLA-B-restricted. Public TCR beta signature analysis indicated the presence of both CMV infection and matching HLA type.

As to this clonotype: Its antigen is undetermined.

TCRdb called the reads again in MiXCR, with one record for every CDR3 protein. The sample shows 110,000 to 150,000 distinct CDR3 sequences, 32% of them seen only once. V was clipped by 6 bases and J by 5 bases, with 16 bases between them. Germline CDR1 reads LNHDA; CDR2 reads SQIVND (reference sequence). This CDR3 is 14 amino acids long. The V and J genes are TRBV19 and TRBJ2-5, with D perhaps matching TRBD1 or TRBD2 (6 bases each). The sequence was collected from a human donor in good health (CMV status not recorded). Some clones in this sample may be carry-over from other donors' samples. This sample comprised CD8+ T cells from cultured PBMCs, obtained from culture after CMV antigen stimulation. CDR3 protein: CASSPQEGDETQYF. In nucleotides, the CDR3 is TGTGCCAGTAGCCCCCAGGAGGGGGACGAGACCCAGTACTTC.